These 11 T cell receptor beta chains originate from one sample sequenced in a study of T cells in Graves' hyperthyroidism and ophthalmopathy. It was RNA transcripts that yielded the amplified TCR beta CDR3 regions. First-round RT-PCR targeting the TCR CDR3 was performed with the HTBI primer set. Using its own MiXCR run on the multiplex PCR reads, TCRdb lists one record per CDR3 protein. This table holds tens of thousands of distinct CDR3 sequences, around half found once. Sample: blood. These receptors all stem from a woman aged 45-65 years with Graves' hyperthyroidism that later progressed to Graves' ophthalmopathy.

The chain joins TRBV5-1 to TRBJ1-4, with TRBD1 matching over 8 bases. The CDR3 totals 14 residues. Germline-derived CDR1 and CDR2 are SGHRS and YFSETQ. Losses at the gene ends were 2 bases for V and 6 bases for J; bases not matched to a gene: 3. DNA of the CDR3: TGCGCCAGCAGCTTCGAACAGGGGGATGAAAAACTGTTTTTT. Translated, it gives CASSFEQGDEKLFF.

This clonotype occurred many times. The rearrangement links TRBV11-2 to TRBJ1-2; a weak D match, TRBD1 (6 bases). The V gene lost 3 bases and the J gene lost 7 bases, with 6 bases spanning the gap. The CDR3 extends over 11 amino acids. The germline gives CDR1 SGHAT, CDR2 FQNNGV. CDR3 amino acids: CASSFRGGYTF. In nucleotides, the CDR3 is TGTGCCAGCAGCTTCAGGGGTGGCTACACCTTC.

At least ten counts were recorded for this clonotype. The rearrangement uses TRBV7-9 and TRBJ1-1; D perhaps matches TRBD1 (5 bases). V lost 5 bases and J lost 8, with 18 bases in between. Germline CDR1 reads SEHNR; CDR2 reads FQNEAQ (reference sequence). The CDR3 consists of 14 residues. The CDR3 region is CASSQNQGAHEAFF. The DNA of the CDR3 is TGTGCCAGCAGCCAAAACCAGGGTGCCCACGAAGCTTTCTTT. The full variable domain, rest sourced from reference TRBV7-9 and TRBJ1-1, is DTGVSQNPRHKITKRGQNVTFRCDPISEHNRLYWYRQTLGQGPEFLTYFQNEAQLEKSRLLSDRFSAERPKGSFSTLEIQRTEQGDSAMYLCASSQNQGAHEAFFGQGTRLTVV.

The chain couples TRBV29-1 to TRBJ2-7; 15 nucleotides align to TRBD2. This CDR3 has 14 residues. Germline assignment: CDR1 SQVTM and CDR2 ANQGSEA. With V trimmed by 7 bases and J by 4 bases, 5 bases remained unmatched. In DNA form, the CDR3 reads TGCAGCGGACGGACTAGCGGGAGGGAATACGAGCAGTACTTC. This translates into CSGRTSGREYEQYF.

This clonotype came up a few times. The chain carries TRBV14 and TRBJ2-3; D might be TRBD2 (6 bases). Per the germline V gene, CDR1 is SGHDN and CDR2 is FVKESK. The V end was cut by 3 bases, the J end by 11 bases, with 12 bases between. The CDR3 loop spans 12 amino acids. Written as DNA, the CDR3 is TGTGCCAGCAGCCACGGCGGGAATGAGCAGTATTTT. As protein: CASSHGGNEQYF.

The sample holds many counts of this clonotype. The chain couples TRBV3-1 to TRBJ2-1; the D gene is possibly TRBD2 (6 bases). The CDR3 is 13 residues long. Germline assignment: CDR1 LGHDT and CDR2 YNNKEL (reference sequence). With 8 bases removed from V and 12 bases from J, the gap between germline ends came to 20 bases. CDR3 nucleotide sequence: TGTGCCAGCGGATTCCCGACGGGAGAAGGGCAGTTCTTC. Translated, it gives CASGFPTGEGQFF.

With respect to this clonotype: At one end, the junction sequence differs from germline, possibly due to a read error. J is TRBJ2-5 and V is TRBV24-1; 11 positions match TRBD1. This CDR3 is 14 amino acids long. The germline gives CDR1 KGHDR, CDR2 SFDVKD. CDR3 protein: CATSDRTGGETLYF. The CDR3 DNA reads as TGCGCCACCAGTGATCGGACAGGGGGCGAGACCCTGTACTTC.

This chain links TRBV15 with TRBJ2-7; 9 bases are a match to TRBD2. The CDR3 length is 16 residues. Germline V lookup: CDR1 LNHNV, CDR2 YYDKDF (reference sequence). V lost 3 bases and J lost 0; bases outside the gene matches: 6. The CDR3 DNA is TGTGCCACCAGCAGTCTGATTAGCGGGAGCTCCTACGAGCAGTACTTC. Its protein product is CATSSLISGSSYEQYF.

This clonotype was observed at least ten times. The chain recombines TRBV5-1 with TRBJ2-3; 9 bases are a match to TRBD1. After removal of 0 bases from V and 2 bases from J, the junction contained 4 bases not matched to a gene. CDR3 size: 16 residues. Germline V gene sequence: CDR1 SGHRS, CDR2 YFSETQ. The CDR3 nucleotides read TGCGCCAGCAGCTTGGCGGGGACAGGGTCCACAGATACGCAGTATTTT. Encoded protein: CASSLAGTGSTDTQYF. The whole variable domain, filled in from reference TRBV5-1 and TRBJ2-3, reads KAGVTQTPRYLIKTRGQQVTLSCSPISGHRSVSWYQQTPGQGLQFLFEYFSETQRNKGNFPGRFSGRQFSNSRSEMNVSTLELGDSALYLCASSLAGTGSTDTQYFGPGTRLTVL.

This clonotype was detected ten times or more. In DNA, the CDR3 is TGTGCCAGCAGATTAACCCCCACAGATACGCAGTATTTT. Translation gives CASRLTPTDTQYF. The V call is TRBV6-5, the J call TRBJ2-3; D gene uncertain. Germline-derived CDR1 and CDR2 are MNHEY and SVGAGI. V dropped 6 bases and J dropped 2 bases, with 9 bases sitting between them. The CDR3 sequence is 13 residues long.

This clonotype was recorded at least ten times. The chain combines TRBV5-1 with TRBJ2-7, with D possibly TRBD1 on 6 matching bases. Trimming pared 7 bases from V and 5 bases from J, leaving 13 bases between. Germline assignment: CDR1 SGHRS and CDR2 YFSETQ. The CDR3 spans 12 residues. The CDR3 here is CASSQGNHEQYF. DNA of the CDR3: TGCGCCAGCTCACAGGGAAACCACGAGCAGTACTTC.